The 12 T cell receptor beta chains below were found in one sample sequenced in a study of post-analysis software for immune sequencing data. Every TCR beta cDNA library bore unique molecular identifiers. TCRdb passed the PCR reads through MiXCR, listing each CDR3 protein once. This sample has roughly 580,000 distinct CDR3 sequences; 44% occur once, and the top ten carry 1.5% to 2%. No antigen is known for these receptors. Study conclusions and caveats: Higher frequency in patients than in controls was seen for roughly five TRBV segments, with TRBV5-6, TRBV5-1 and TRBV20-1 among them.

Sequenced material: blood. The receptors shown here come from a girl between 10 and 17 years old with multiple sclerosis.

J is TRBJ1-2 and V is TRBV5-1, with D possibly TRBD1 on 5 matching bases. Germline CDR1 is SGHRS and CDR2 is YFSETQ. The ends were cut back, 7 bases at V and 8 bases at J, with 21 bases in the middle. CDR3 length equals 14 residues. The CDR3 DNA follows: TGCGCCAGCTGCCGAGACACGGCCCAGGGAGGCTACACCTTC. It translates to CASCRDTAQGGYTF.

V usage is TRBV12-5 and J usage is TRBJ2-6; D is perhaps TRBD1 or TRBD2 (5 bases each). The ends were cut back, 3 bases at V and 4 bases at J, with 13 bases in the middle. The CDR3 length is 16 residues. Germline CDR1 reads LGHNT; CDR2 reads FRNRAP. The CDR3 DNA sequence: TGTGCTAGTGGTTTCGGTACGGGGCGAGGGGCCAACGTCCTGACTTTC. This translates into CASGFGTGRGANVLTF.

As regards this clonotype: At one of its ends the junction is not consistent with the germline gene, which may arise from a read error. The chain has TRBV24-1 and TRBJ2-3, with TRBD2 as a possible D gene (6 bases). The CDR3 extends over 17 amino acids. Germline assignment: CDR1 KGHDR and CDR2 SFDVKD. Written as DNA, the CDR3 is TGTGCCACCAGTGATTCGGACTTCCCGGGGGATTCAGACACGCAGTATTTT. This gives the protein CATSDSDFPGDSDTQYF.

The V and J genes are TRBV6-5 and TRBJ1-2; D may be TRBD1 (6 bases). The length of the CDR3 is 15 residues. The V end was cut by 1 base, the J end by 2 bases, with 11 bases between. Per the germline V gene, CDR1 is MNHEY and CDR2 is SVGAGI. The CDR3 is CASSYFTGSNYGYTF. The CDR3 nucleotides read TGTGCCAGCAGTTACTTTACAGGGTCCAACTATGGCTACACCTTC.

The chain uses TRBV20-1 and TRBJ2-7, with a possible D match to TRBD2 (5 bases). The CDR3 is 17 residues long. V was trimmed by 1 base and J by 1 base, leaving 20 bases between them. Looked up from germline, CDR1 is DFQATT and CDR2 is SNEGSKA (reference sequence). Written as DNA, the CDR3 is TGCAGTGCTAGAGGAGGGCGCGCTACCGGACGGTCCTACGAGCAGTACTTC. Residues: CSARGGRATGRSYEQYF.

This clonotype was detected only a few times. The chain couples TRBV6-6 to TRBJ1-4, with D uncertain. Trimming pared 2 bases from V and 6 bases from J, leaving 16 bases between. This CDR3 spans 16 amino acids. The germline gives CDR1 MNHNY, CDR2 SVGAGI (reference sequence). CDR3 DNA sequence: TGTGCCAGCAGTTACCCCCTTCCTGGTCGGGATGAAAAACTGTTTTTT. It yields the protein CASSYPLPGRDEKLFF.

V and J are TRBV29-1 and TRBJ2-1; TRBD1 might be the D (6 bases). CDR1 is SQVTM and CDR2 is ANQGSEA in the germline V gene. V lost 3 bases, J lost 7 bases, and 7 bases lay in between. The CDR3 totals 11 residues. In nucleotides, the CDR3 is TGCAGCGTTGATAGGGGGAATGAGCAGTTCTTC. Translating it yields CSVDRGNEQFF.

The chain recombines TRBV29-1 with TRBJ1-2; D unclear. The V end was cut by 7 bases, the J end by 0 bases, with 6 bases between. Germline CDR1 and CDR2: SQVTM and ANQGSEA. The CDR3 runs 11 residues. CDR3 coding DNA: TGCAGCGGGCGAACTAACTATGGCTACACCTTC. Protein sequence: CSGRTNYGYTF.

The chain is built from TRBV12-3 or TRBV12-4 and TRBJ1-5, with D possibly matching TRBD1 (6 bases). CDR3 length: 15 amino acids. The ends were cut back, 3 bases at V and 1 base at J, with 10 bases in the middle. The CDR3 sequence is CASSFGQLSNQPQHF. The CDR3 nucleotides read TGTGCCAGCAGTTTTGGACAGCTCAGCAATCAGCCCCAGCATTTT.

CDR3 loop: CASSTGTGGETQYF. The CDR3 DNA reads as TGTGCCAGCAGTACGGGGACAGGGGGAGAGACCCAGTACTTC. This rearrangement joins TRBV6-5 to TRBJ2-5; 11 bases agree with TRBD1. CDR3 size: 14 residues. The V gene's germline CDR1 is MNHEY and CDR2 SVGAGI. Trimming removed 5 bases from V and 4 bases from J; junction bases left unmatched: 3.

J is TRBJ2-7 and V is TRBV4-2, with D possibly TRBD2 on 6 matching bases. Germline V gene lookup returns CDR1 LGHNA and CDR2 YNFKEQ. V was shortened by 4 bases and J by 3 bases, with 13 bases between the two germline ends. The length of the CDR3 is 14 residues. The CDR3 protein is CASSRGVPVYEQYF. The CDR3, as DNA: TGTGCCAGCAGCCGCGGGGTACCAGTCTACGAGCAGTACTTC.

V and J are TRBV5-7 and TRBJ2-1; 8 bases align to TRBD2. TRBV5-7 is sorted into the ORF group, with uncertain function. V shed 3 bases and J 5 bases; nucleotides not matched to a gene: 4. The CDR3 has 14 residues. Here the CDR3 reads CASSSGGPHNEQFF. Here the CDR3 DNA reads TGTGCCAGCAGCTCGGGAGGGCCGCACAATGAGCAGTTCTTC.